This T cell receptor (beta chain) was identified during a study of T cell responses to AZD1222 COVID-19 vaccine. Findings and caveats of the study: In all cases, repertoires were sampled only after the peak T cell response.

Repertoires were generated with immunoSEQ multiplex PCR, while TCRdb's copy carries only in-frame clones and drops some. The sample includes some 180,000 clones, about 83% seen only once; the top ten take over 1%. The CDR3 has 14 amino acids. CDR1 and CDR2 (germline): MNHEY, SMNVEV (reference sequence). V dropped 6 bases and J dropped 3; count of bases not matched to a gene: 4. A note on this clone: Antigen specificity is unknown.

This receptor was taken from an adult who received the AZD1222 COVID-19 vaccine. The V call is TRBV27, the J call TRBJ1-5; 8 nucleotides align to TRBD1. Material: peripheral blood, obtained 28 days after the second AZD1222 dose. CDR3 residues: CASSNRGANQPQHF. DNA of the CDR3: TGTGCCAGCAGCAACAGGGGGGCCAATCAGCCCCAGCATTTT.